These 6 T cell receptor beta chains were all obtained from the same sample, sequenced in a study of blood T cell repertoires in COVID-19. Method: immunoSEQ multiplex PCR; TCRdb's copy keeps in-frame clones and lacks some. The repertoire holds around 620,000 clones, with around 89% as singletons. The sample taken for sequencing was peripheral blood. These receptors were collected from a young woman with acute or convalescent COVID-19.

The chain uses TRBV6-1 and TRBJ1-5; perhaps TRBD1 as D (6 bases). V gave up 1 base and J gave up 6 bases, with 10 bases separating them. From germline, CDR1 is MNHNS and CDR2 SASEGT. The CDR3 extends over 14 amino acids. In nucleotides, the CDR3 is TGTGCCAGCAGTGAAGTGAGGGGGGGTCAGCCCCAGCATTTT. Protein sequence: CASSEVRGGQPQHF.

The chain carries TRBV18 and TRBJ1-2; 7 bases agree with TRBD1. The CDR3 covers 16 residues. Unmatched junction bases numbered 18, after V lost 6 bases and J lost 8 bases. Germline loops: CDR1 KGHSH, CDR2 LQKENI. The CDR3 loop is CASSPRQGGLRGGYTF. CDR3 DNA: TGTGCCAGCTCTCCTAGACAGGGCGGCCTACGCGGGGGCTACACCTTC.

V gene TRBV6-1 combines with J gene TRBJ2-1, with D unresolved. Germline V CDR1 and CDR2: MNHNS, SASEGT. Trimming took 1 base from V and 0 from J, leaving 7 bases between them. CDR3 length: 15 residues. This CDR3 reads CASSEGPSSYNEQFF. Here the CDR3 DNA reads TGTGCCAGCAGTGAAGGCCCCAGCTCCTACAATGAGCAGTTCTTC.

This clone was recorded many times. DNA of the CDR3: TGTGCCAGCAGTGACTCGACTAGCACAGATACGCAGTATTTT. It translates to CASSDSTSTDTQYF. V gene TRBV6-4 combines with J gene TRBJ2-3; D unclear. Trimming took 0 bases from V and 0 from J, leaving 4 bases between them. Germline lookup yields CDR1 MRHNA and CDR2 SNTAGT. The CDR3 runs 14 residues.

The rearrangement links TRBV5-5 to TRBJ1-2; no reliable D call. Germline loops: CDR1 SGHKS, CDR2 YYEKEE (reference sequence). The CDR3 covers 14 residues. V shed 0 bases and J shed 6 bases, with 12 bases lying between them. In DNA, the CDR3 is TGTGCCAGCAGCTTGGGCCCGGGGAGTCATGGCTACACCTTC. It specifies CASSLGPGSHGYTF. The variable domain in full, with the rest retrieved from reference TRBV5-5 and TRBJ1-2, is DAGVTQSPTHLIKTRGQQVTLRCSPISGHKSVSWYQQVLGQGPQFIFQYYEKEERGRGNFPDRFSARQFPNYSSELNVNALLLGDSALYLCASSLGPGSHGYTFGSGTRLTVV.

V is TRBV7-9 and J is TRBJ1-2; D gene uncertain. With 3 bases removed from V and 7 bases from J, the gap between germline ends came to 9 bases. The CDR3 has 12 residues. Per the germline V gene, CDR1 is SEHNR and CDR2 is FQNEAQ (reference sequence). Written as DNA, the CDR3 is TGTGCCAGCAGCTTCGGGGAGGCTGGCTACACCTTC. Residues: CASSFGEAGYTF.